This T cell receptor beta chain was sequenced in a study of cytomegalovirus exposure and HLA in healthy donors. PCR amplification relied on 60 Vbeta primers (plus 13 Jbeta primers). Produced via immunoSEQ multiplex PCR; TCRdb's table is partial and in-frame only. This sample has 150,000 to 200,000 clones, with approximately 80% found just once. Trimming shortened V by 0 bases and J by 5 bases, and 13 bases separated the two germline ends. Germline V gene lookup returns CDR1 SGHAT and CDR2 FQNNGV. The length of the CDR3 is 16 residues. Sequencing used PBMCs. This clonotype was sampled from a woman in her 40s in good health and CMV-seronegative. The V and J genes are TRBV11-2 and TRBJ2-2; maybe TRBD2 (6 bases). CDR3 protein: CASSLDSMSGTGELFF. The CDR3 bases are TGTGCCAGCAGCTTAGATTCGATGAGCGGGACCGGGGAGCTGTTTTTT.